The clone carrying this TCR beta chain has only one observation. The table came from immunoSEQ multiplex PCR; TCRdb's copy has only in-frame clones and leaves some out. Among roughly 110,000 clones listed, approximately 90% were seen once. This specimen comes from a study of T cells after somatic rescue of genetic block. V lost 0 bases and J 4 bases, leaving 12 bases between the germline ends. This CDR3 has 15 residues. Germline CDR1 SGHDN, CDR2 FVKESK. This rearrangement joins TRBV14 to TRBJ1-1; TRBD1 is a possible D gene (5 bases). The TCR was taken from a woman aged 18 to 35. Sample: peripheral blood mononuclear cells (PBMCs). The DNA for the CDR3 is TGTGCCAGCAGCCAAGATTCAGGGATCGGCACTGAAGCTTTCTTT. This gives the protein CASSQDSGIGTEAFF.